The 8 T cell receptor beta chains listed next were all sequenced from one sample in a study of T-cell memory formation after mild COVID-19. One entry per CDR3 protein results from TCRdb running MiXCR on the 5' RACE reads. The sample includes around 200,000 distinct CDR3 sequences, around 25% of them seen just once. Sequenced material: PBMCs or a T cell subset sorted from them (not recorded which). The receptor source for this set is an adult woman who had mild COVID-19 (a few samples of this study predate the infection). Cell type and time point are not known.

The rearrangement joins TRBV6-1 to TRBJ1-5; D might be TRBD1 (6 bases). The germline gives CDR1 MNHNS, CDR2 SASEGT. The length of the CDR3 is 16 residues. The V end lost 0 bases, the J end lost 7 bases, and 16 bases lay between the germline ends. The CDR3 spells CASSEAVGGAWQPQHF. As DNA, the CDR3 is TGTGCCAGCAGTGAAGCGGTCGGGGGGGCTTGGCAGCCCCAGCATTTT.

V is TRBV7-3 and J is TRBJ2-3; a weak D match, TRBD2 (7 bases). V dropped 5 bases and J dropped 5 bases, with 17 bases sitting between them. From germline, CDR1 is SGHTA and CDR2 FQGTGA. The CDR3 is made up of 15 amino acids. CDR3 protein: CASSPSNGGRDTQYF. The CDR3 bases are TGTGCCAGCAGCCCCTCGAACGGGGGGCGAGATACGCAGTATTTT.

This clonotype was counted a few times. The CDR3 DNA reads TGTGCCAGCAGTGAAGGGGCCCTCGGCTATGGCTACACCTTC. It codes for CASSEGALGYGYTF. The chain uses TRBV2 and TRBJ1-2; the D is unclear. The CDR3 is made up of 14 amino acids. The ends were cut back, 1 base at V and 4 bases at J, with 10 bases in the middle. Germline CDR1 and CDR2: SNHLY and FYNNEI.

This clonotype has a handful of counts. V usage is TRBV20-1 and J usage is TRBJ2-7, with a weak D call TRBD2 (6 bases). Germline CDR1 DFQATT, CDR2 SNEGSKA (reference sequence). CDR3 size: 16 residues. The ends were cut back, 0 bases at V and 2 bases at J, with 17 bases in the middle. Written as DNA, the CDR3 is TGCAGTGCTAGAGAACCTACTGCGGGACGCACCTACGAGCAGTACTTC. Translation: CSAREPTAGRTYEQYF.

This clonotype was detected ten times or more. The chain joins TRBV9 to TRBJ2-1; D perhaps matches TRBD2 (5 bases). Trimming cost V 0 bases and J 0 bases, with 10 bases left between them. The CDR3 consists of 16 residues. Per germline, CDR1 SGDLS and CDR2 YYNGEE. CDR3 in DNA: TGTGCCAGCAGCGTAGCATGGGAGAGCTCCTACAATGAGCAGTTCTTC. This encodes CASSVAWESSYNEQFF.

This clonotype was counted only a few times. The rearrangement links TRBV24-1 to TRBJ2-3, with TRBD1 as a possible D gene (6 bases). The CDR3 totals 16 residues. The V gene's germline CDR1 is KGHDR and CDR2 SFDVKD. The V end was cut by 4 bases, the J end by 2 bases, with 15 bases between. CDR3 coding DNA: TGTGCCACCAGTGAGGCAGGGGCAAGAGCCACAGATACGCAGTATTTT. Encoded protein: CATSEAGARATDTQYF.

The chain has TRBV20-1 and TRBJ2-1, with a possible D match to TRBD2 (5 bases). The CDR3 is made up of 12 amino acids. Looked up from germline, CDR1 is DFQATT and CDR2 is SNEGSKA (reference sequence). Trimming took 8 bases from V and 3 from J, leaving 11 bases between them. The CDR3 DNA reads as TGCAGTAGCGGCACCCACTACAATGAGCAGTTCTTC. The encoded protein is CSSGTHYNEQFF.

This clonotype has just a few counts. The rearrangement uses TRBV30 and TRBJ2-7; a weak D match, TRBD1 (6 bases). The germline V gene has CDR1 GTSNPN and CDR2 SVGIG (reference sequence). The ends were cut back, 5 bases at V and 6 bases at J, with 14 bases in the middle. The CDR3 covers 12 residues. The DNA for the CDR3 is TGTGCCTGGGGGCAGGGGCTAGGCGAGCAGTACTTC. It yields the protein CAWGQGLGEQYF.